These 21 T cell receptor beta chains share one sample of origin, sequenced in a study of blood T cell repertoires in COVID-19. The table came from immunoSEQ multiplex PCR; TCRdb's copy has only in-frame clones and leaves some out. The sample records 200,000 to 250,000 clones, 86% being singletons. Sequenced: peripheral blood. Receptors originate from a man aged 60-69 years with acute or convalescent COVID-19.

The CDR3 coding sequence is TGTGCCAGCAGCTCAGTGGCCGGACTAGCGGGACCCTCGGAGCAGTACTTC. Protein: CASSSVAGLAGPSEQYF. The chain is built from TRBV9 and TRBJ2-7; 12 bases are a match to TRBD2. CDR1 and CDR2 (germline): SGDLS, YYNGEE. The V and J ends lost 4 bases and 7 bases, in that order; junction bases with no gene match: 15. The CDR3 has 17 residues. Drawing the rest from reference TRBV9 and TRBJ2-7, the complete variable domain is DSGVTQTPKHLITATGQRVTLRCSPRSGDLSVYWYQQSLDQGLQFLIQYYNGEERAKGNILERFSAQQFPDLHSELNLSSLELGDSALYFCASSSVAGLAGPSEQYFGPGTRLTVT.

The V and J genes are TRBV15 and TRBJ1-6; 7 bases align to TRBD1. The length of the CDR3 is 16 residues. The junction had 5 bases not matched to a gene; V was cut back by 0 bases and J by 6 bases. Germline V gives CDR1 LNHNV, CDR2 YYDKDF (reference sequence). This CDR3 is CATSREPAGGNSPLHF. In DNA, the CDR3 is TGTGCCACCAGCAGAGAGCCGGCAGGGGGTAATTCACCCCTCCACTTT.

The J gene is TRBJ1-2, the V gene TRBV19; the D gene is possibly TRBD1 (6 bases). Germline V gene lookup returns CDR1 LNHDA and CDR2 SQIVND (reference sequence). The V end lost 9 bases, the J end lost 2 bases, and 13 bases lay between the germline ends. CDR3 length: 13 amino acids. The CDR3 DNA reads TGTGCCAGCAGGGGATTAGGGAACTATGGCTACACCTTC. Translated, it gives CASRGLGNYGYTF.

The V call is TRBV19, the J call TRBJ1-1; D is uncertain. V shed 7 bases and J shed 3 bases, with 15 bases lying between them. The CDR3 extends over 14 amino acids. The V gene's germline CDR1 is LNHDA and CDR2 SQIVND (reference sequence). For the CDR3, the DNA is TGTGCCAGTACCCTATCTCCGAGGGACACTGAAGCTTTCTTT. As protein: CASTLSPRDTEAFF.

This clone occurred a few times. The chain carries TRBV29-1 and TRBJ1-1, with D tentatively TRBD1 (6 bases). Germline CDR1 reads SQVTM; CDR2 reads ANQGSEA. This CDR3 is built from 13 residues. V was pared by 3 bases and J by 5 bases, with 13 bases between. The CDR3, as DNA: TGCAGCGTTGACCCCACAGGGCAAACTGAAGCTTTCTTT. It codes for CSVDPTGQTEAFF.

V and J are TRBV6-5 and TRBJ2-3; D is ambiguous. Germline CDR1 MNHEY, CDR2 SVGAGI. The CDR3 sequence is 12 residues long. V dropped 6 bases and J dropped 5 bases, with 9 bases sitting between them. This CDR3 reads CASSSARDTQYF. DNA of the CDR3: TGTGCCAGCAGCTCTGCGCGAGATACGCAGTATTTT.

This clone was seen a single time. The rearrangement joins TRBV6-2 or TRBV6-3 to TRBJ1-2, with D unclear. With 2 bases removed from V and 2 bases from J, the gap between germline ends came to 15 bases. CDR1 is MNHEY, CDR2 SVGEGT, per germline. The CDR3 is 16 residues long. Here the CDR3 reads CASSYPPGDSNYGYTF. The CDR3 DNA follows: TGTGCCAGCAGTTACCCCCCTGGAGATAGCAACTATGGCTACACCTTC.

The J gene is TRBJ2-1, the V gene TRBV4-1; 9 nucleotides agree with TRBD2. CDR1 and CDR2 (germline): MGHRA, YSYEKL. The CDR3 totals 15 residues. Unmatched junction bases numbered 5, after V lost 3 bases and J lost 5 bases. Here the CDR3 DNA reads TGCGCCAGCAGCCATTTAGCGGGAGCCAACAATGAGCAGTTCTTC. Translated, it gives CASSHLAGANNEQFF.

The rearrangement uses TRBV12-3 or TRBV12-4 and TRBJ1-1, with TRBD1 matching over 7 bases. The CDR3 sequence is 13 residues long. After removal of 10 bases from V and 6 bases from J, the junction contained 11 bases not matched to a gene. The CDR3 is CATLEGAVAEAFF. The CDR3 DNA reads TGTGCCACCCTAGAGGGGGCTGTCGCTGAAGCTTTCTTT.

The chain couples TRBV7-9 to TRBJ2-5; TRBD1 aligns across 7 bases. With 5 bases clipped from V and 0 bases from J, the junction kept 6 bases outside the gene matches. CDR1 is SEHNR, CDR2 FQNEAQ, per germline (reference sequence). The CDR3 covers 15 residues. CDR3 nucleotides: TGTGCCAGCAGCGTACCGGGACAGTACCAAGAGACCCAGTACTTC. Protein sequence: CASSVPGQYQETQYF.

The chain employs TRBV9 and TRBJ2-1; the match to TRBD2 covers 8 bases. The germline CDR1 and CDR2 sequences are SGDLS and YYNGEE. The length of the CDR3 is 16 residues. Unmatched junction bases numbered 5, after V lost 0 bases and J lost 3 bases. The CDR3 loop is CASSVAGTRNYNEQFF. The CDR3 DNA reads as TGTGCCAGCAGCGTAGCCGGGACTAGGAACTACAATGAGCAGTTCTTC.

In its sample, this clone was seen once. This chain uses TRBV6-5 with TRBJ2-5; 13 bases are shared with TRBD2. V was pared by 4 bases and J by 2 bases, with 4 bases of the junction left unmatched. CDR1 and CDR2 (germline): MNHEY, SVGAGI. There are 16 residues in the CDR3. This chain's CDR3 is CASSSGLAGVQETQYF. The DNA of the CDR3 is TGTGCCAGCAGTTCCGGACTAGCGGGAGTTCAAGAGACCCAGTACTTC.

This clone was counted a single time. The V and J genes are TRBV7-3 and TRBJ2-5, with TRBD2 matching over 9 bases. V gave up 4 bases and J gave up 5 bases; unmatched junction bases: 8. CDR3 length: 15 amino acids. From germline, CDR1 is SGHTA and CDR2 FQGTGA. The CDR3 reads CASSYLSGSEETQYF. The CDR3 bases are TGTGCCAGCAGCTATCTTAGCGGGAGTGAGGAGACCCAGTACTTC.

This clone was detected only once. The V and J genes are TRBV30 and TRBJ1-1; no firm D call. V gave up 4 bases and J gave up 3 bases, with 6 bases separating them. CDR3 size: 11 residues. From germline, CDR1 is GTSNPN and CDR2 SVGIG (reference sequence). The CDR3 bases are TGTGCCTGGAAAGCGTACACTGAAGCTTTCTTT. This sequence encodes CAWKAYTEAFF.

The rearrangement joins TRBV6-6 to TRBJ1-1; unclear D gene. The CDR3 runs to 16 residues. V was clipped by 0 bases and J by 1 base, with 12 bases between them. Germline V gene sequence: CDR1 MNHNY, CDR2 SVGAGI (reference sequence). The CDR3 DNA follows: TGTGCCAGCAGTTACTCTGCAAGTCGACAGAACACTGAAGCTTTCTTT. Translated: CASSYSASRQNTEAFF.

The chain employs TRBV5-4 and TRBJ1-1; 8 bases agree with TRBD1. The CDR3 contains 13 residues. V lost 0 bases to trimming and J lost 11 bases; unmatched junction nucleotides: 6. Germline V gene sequence: CDR1 SGHNT, CDR2 YYREEE (reference sequence). The CDR3 sequence is CASSLEQGDRAFF. The CDR3 DNA reads as TGTGCCAGCAGCTTGGAACAGGGGGATCGGGCTTTCTTT.

The CDR3 region is CASSPPTGRKGAFF. The CDR3 DNA is TGTGCCAGCAGTCCCCCGACGGGGAGGAAGGGAGCTTTCTTT. The V gene is TRBV28, the J gene TRBJ1-1; unclear D gene. Germline CDR1 and CDR2: MDHEN and SYDVKM. Trimming pared 5 bases from V and 10 bases from J, leaving 20 bases between. There are 14 residues in the CDR3.

The chain has TRBV5-6 and TRBJ2-2, with 14 bases identical to TRBD2. The CDR3 runs to 19 residues. V gave up 4 bases and J gave up 0 bases; unmatched junction bases: 8. Germline CDR1 and CDR2: SGHDT and YYEEEE. In DNA form, the CDR3 reads TGTGCCAGCAGCACGCGACTAGCGGGAGGGCCCTCGAACACCGGGGAGCTGTTTTTT. Translation gives CASSTRLAGGPSNTGELFF.

The chain links TRBV28 to TRBJ2-5, with D possibly matching TRBD1 (6 bases). This CDR3 has 17 amino acids. The V gene's germline CDR1 is MDHEN and CDR2 SYDVKM. Trimming removed 5 bases at V and 7 bases at J, with 26 bases between. In nucleotides, the CDR3 is TGTGCCAGCAGTCTACTGTGGGACAAGGGCCGCCCTGGGACCCAGTACTTC. It specifies CASSLLWDKGRPGTQYF.

The chain carries TRBV5-1 and TRBJ2-7, with D perhaps matching TRBD1 (6 bases). V lost 0 bases and J 5 bases, leaving 18 bases between the germline ends. Germline V CDR1 and CDR2: SGHRS, YFSETQ. This CDR3 spans 16 amino acids. This CDR3 reads CASSLEGRNRVDEQYF. As DNA, the CDR3 is TGCGCCAGCAGCTTGGAGGGAAGGAACAGGGTCGACGAGCAGTACTTC.

This clone was seen only once. The V call is TRBV6-5, the J call TRBJ2-6; D unclear. V gave up 6 bases and J gave up 0 bases, with 12 bases separating them. Germline assignment: CDR1 MNHEY and CDR2 SVGAGI. CDR3 size: 16 residues. CDR3 residues: CASSYTSSSGANVLTF. CDR3 DNA: TGTGCCAGCAGCTACACCTCCAGCTCTGGGGCCAACGTCCTGACTTTC.